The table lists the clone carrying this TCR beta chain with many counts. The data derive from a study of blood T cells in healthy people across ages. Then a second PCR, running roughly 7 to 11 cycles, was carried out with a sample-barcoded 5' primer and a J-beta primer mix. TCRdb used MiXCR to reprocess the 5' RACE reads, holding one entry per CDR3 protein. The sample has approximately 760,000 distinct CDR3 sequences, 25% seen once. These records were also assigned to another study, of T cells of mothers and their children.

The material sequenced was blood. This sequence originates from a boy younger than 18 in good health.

The CDR3 DNA reads TGTGCCAGCAGTTTAGAATTGAACACCGGGGAGCTGTTTTTT. Protein product: CASSLELNTGELFF. The rearrangement links TRBV12-3 or TRBV12-4 to TRBJ2-2; D not resolved. This CDR3 comprises 14 residues. The germline V and J ends were trimmed by 1 base and 1 base, with 4 bases remaining between them.